These 7 T cell receptor beta chains were sequenced from one sample in a study of a mutant IDH1 vaccine in newly diagnosed glioma. The table came from immunoSEQ multiplex PCR; TCRdb's copy has only in-frame clones and leaves some out. In the table there are roughly 52,000 clones, 76% of which are singletons. Time point indicated: week 35, safety follow-up. Each vaccine dose was 300 ug of mutant IDH1 20-mer peptide, with topical imiquimod. Their antigens remain unidentified. Here the sequenced sample was PBMCs, taken from a glioma patient whose treatment included an IDH1 peptide vaccine. The receptors stem from a man aged 40-49 years with glioma.

CDR3 coding DNA: TGTGCCAGCAGCTTAGCGGGTAGGGGGACAATGAACACTGAAGCTTTCTTT. Amino acid sequence: CASSLAGRGTMNTEAFF. The gene calls are TRBV7-2 and TRBJ1-1, with a tentative D call TRBD1 (6 bases). V shed 0 bases and J shed 0 bases, with 14 bases lying between them. The CDR3 has 17 residues. Germline V CDR1 and CDR2: SGHTA, FQGNSA.

By proportion, this clone is medium-sized. The chain is built from TRBV7-8 and TRBJ1-4; TRBD1 matches 8 bases. CDR1 is SGHVS and CDR2 is FQNEAQ in the germline V gene. The CDR3 is 15 residues long. V lost 5 bases and J lost 8; bases outside the gene matches: 10. CDR3 in amino acids: CASSPVGQGDEKLFF. The CDR3 DNA reads as TGTGCCAGCAGCCCTGTAGGACAGGGAGACGAAAAACTGTTTTTT.

This clone was recorded only once. The CDR3 DNA reads as TGTGCCATCAGTTCCGGACTAGCGGGAGACCCAGATACGCAGTATTTT. Translating it yields CAISSGLAGDPDTQYF. V usage is TRBV10-3 and J usage is TRBJ2-3, with 13 bases lining up with TRBD2. Germline-derived CDR1 and CDR2 are ENHRY and SYGVKD. The CDR3 is 16 residues long. The J segment lost 4 bases and the V segment lost 5 bases, leaving 6 bases of the junction unmatched.

CDR3: CASSELAGAYNEQFF. The CDR3 nucleotides read TGTGCCAGCAGTGAACTCGCGGGGGCCTACAATGAGCAGTTCTTC. This rearrangement joins TRBV6-1 to TRBJ2-1; 7 nucleotides line up with TRBD2. This CDR3 spans 15 amino acids. Per germline, CDR1 MNHNS and CDR2 SASEGT. With V trimmed by 2 bases and J by 2 bases, 3 bases remained unmatched.

This chain joins TRBV5-4 and TRBJ2-1, with D maybe TRBD2 (6 bases). Per the germline V gene, CDR1 is SGHNT and CDR2 is YYREEE (reference sequence). V was pared by 5 bases and J by 6 bases, with 15 bases between. The CDR3 spans 14 residues. Written as DNA, the CDR3 is TGTGCCAGCAGTTACGAGGGACTCTCCAATGAGCAGTTCTTC. Its protein is CASSYEGLSNEQFF.

CDR3 bases: TGCGCCAGCAGCTTCGGGACAGGGACGGTCACTGAAGCTTTCTTT. This encodes CASSFGTGTVTEAFF. This chain joins TRBV5-1 and TRBJ1-1; 9 nucleotides align to TRBD1. The V gene's germline CDR1 is SGHRS and CDR2 YFSETQ. The V and J ends lost 2 bases and 4 bases, in that order; junction bases with no gene match: 6. This CDR3 comprises 15 residues.

V is TRBV7-2 and J is TRBJ2-3, with D perhaps matching TRBD2 (6 bases). The ends were cut back, 1 base at V and 0 bases at J, with 8 bases in the middle. The CDR3 extends over 15 amino acids. From germline, CDR1 is SGHTA and CDR2 FQGNSA. CDR3 sequence (DNA): TGTGCCAGCAGCTTAGTAGCGGCTAGCACAGATACGCAGTATTTT. It encodes CASSLVAASTDTQYF.